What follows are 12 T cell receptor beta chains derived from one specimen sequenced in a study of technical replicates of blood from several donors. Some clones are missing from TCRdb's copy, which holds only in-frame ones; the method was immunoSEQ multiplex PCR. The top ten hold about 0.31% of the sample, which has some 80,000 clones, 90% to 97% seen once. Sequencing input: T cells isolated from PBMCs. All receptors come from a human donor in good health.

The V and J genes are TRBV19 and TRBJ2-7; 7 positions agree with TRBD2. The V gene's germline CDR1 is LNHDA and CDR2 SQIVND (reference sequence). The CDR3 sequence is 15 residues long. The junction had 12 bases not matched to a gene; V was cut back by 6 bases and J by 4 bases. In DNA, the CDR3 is TGTGCCAGTAGCGGGCGGGGAGGGAGGGTTTACGAGCAGTACTTC. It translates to CASSGRGGRVYEQYF.

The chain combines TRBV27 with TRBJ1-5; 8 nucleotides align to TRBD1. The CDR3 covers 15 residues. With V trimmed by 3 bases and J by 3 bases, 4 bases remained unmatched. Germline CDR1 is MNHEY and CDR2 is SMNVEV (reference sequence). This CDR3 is CASSFMTGANQPQHF. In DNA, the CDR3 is TGTGCCAGCAGTTTCATGACAGGGGCCAATCAGCCCCAGCATTTT.

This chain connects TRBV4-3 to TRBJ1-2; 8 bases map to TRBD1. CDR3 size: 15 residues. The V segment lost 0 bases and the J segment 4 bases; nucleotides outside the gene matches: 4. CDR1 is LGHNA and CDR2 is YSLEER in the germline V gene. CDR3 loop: CASSQEYRGIYGYTF. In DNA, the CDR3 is TGCGCCAGCAGCCAAGAATACAGGGGGATCTATGGCTACACCTTC.

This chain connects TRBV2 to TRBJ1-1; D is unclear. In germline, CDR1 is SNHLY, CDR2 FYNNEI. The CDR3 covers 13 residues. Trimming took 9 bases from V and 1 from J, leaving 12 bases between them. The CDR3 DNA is TGTGCCAGTAAAGAATACGGGAACACTGAAGCTTTCTTT. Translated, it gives CASKEYGNTEAFF.

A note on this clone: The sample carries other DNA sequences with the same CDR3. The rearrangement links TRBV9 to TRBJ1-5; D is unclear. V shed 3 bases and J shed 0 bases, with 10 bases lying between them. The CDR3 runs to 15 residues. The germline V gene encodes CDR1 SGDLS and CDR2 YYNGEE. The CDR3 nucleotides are TGTGCCAGCAGCGAATCGGGATATAGCAATCAGCCCCAGCATTTT. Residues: CASSESGYSNQPQHF.

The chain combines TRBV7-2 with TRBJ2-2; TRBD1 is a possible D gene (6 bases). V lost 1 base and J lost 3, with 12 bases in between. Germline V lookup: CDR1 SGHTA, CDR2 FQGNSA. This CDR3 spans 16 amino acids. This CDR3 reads CASSLVAGVDTGELFF. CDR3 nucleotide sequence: TGTGCCAGCAGCTTAGTGGCAGGGGTCGACACCGGGGAGCTGTTTTTT. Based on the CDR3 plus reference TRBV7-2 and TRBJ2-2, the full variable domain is GAGVSQSPSNKVTEKGKDVELRCDPISGHTALYWYRQSLGQGLEFLIYFQGNSAPDKSGLPSDRFSAERTGGSVSTLTIQRTQQEDSAVYLCASSLVAGVDTGELFFGEGSRLTVL.

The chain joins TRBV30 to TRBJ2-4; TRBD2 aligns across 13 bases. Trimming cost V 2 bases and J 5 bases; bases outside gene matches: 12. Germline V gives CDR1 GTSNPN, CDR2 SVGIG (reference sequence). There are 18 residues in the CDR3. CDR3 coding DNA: TGTGCCTGGAGTATTAAGGGACTAGCGGGGACAATCGAAAACATTCAGTACTTC. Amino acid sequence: CAWSIKGLAGTIENIQYF.

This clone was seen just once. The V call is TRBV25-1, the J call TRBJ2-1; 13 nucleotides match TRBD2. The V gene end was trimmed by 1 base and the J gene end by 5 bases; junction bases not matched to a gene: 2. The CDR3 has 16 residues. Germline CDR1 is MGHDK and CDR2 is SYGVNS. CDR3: CASSEFGLAGDNEQFF. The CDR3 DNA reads TGTGCCAGCAGTGAATTCGGACTAGCGGGAGACAATGAGCAGTTCTTC.

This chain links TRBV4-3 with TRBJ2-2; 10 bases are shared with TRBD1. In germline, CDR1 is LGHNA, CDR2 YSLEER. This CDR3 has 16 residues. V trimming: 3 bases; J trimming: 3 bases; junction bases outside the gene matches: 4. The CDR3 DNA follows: TGCGCCAGCAGCCACCGGGACAGGGGCTACACCGGGGAGCTGTTTTTT. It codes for CASSHRDRGYTGELFF.

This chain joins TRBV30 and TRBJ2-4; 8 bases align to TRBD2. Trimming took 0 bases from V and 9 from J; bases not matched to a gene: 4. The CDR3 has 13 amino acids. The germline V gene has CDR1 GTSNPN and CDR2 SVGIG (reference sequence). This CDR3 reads CAWSVSGGAIQYF. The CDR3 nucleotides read TGTGCCTGGAGTGTATCGGGGGGGGCCATTCAGTACTTC.

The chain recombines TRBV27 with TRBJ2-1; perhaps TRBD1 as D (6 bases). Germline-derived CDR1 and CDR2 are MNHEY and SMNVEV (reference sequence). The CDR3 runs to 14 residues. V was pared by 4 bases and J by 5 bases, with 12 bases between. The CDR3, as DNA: TGTGCCAGCAGTTCGGGGACACTCAACAATGAGCAGTTCTTC. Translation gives CASSSGTLNNEQFF.

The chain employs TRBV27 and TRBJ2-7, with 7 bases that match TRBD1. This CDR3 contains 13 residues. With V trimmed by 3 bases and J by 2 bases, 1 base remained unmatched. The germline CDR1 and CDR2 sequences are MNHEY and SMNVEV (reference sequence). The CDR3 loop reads CASSFGTAYEQYF. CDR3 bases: TGTGCCAGCAGTTTTGGGACAGCCTACGAGCAGTACTTC.